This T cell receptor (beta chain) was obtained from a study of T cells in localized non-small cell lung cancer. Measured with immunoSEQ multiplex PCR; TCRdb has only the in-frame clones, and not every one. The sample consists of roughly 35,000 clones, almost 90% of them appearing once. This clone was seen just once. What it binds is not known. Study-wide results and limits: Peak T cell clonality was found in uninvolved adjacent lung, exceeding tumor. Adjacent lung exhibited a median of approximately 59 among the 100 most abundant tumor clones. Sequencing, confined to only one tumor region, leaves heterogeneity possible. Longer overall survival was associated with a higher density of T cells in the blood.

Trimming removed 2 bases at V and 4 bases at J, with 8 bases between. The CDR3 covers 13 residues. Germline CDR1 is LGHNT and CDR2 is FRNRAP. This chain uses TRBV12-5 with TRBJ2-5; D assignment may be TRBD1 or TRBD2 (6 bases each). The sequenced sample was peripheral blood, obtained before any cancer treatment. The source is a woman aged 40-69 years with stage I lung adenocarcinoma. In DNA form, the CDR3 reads TGTGCTAGTGGTTTGCGGGGGCGAGAGACCCAGTACTTC. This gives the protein CASGLRGRETQYF.